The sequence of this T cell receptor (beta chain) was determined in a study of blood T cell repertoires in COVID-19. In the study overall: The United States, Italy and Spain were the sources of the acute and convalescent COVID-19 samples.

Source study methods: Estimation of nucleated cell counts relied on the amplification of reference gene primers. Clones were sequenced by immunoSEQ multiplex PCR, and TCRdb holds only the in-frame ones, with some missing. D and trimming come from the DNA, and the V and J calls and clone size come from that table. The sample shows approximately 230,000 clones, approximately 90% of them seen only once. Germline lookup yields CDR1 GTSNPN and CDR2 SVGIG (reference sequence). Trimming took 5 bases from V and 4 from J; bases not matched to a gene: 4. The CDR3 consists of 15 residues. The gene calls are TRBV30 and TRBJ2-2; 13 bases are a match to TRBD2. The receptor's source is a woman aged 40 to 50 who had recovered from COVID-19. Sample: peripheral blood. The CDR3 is CAWLTSGRITGELFF. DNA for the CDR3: TGTGCCTGGCTGACTAGCGGGAGGATCACCGGGGAGCTGTTTTTT.